Below, 10 T cell receptor beta chains from the same sample are listed, as sequenced in a study of T cell responses to AZD1222 COVID-19 vaccine. Profiled with immunoSEQ multiplex PCR; TCRdb holds only in-frame clones, not every one. The sample shows almost 95,000 clones, approximately 81% of them seen only once. The sequencing here drew on peripheral blood, taken 28 days after the second AZD1222 dose. The receptors stem from an adult who received the AZD1222 COVID-19 vaccine.

The chain recombines TRBV10-3 with TRBJ1-2, with D possibly matching TRBD1 (6 bases). The CDR3 covers 14 residues. Per the germline V gene, CDR1 is ENHRY and CDR2 is SYGVKD. Trimming shortened V by 0 bases and J by 5 bases, and 10 bases separated the two germline ends. The CDR3: CAISESGAAYGYTF. In DNA, the CDR3 is TGTGCCATCAGTGAGTCGGGGGCAGCTTATGGCTACACCTTC.

The chain couples TRBV5-4 to TRBJ2-2, with unresolved D. V was trimmed by 0 bases and J by 7 bases, leaving 4 bases between them. Germline CDR1 is SGHNT and CDR2 is YYREEE (reference sequence). The CDR3 runs 12 residues. The CDR3 loop reads CASSLEIGELFF. For the CDR3, the DNA is TGTGCCAGCAGCTTGGAAATCGGGGAGCTGTTTTTT.

This sequence joins TRBV10-3 and TRBJ2-5; the D gene could be TRBD1 or TRBD2 (6 bases each). The CDR3 covers 16 residues. V lost 0 bases and J 5 bases, leaving 16 bases between the germline ends. Germline V gene sequence: CDR1 ENHRY, CDR2 SYGVKD. CDR3 loop: CAISESGGGLIETQYF. Written as DNA, the CDR3 is TGTGCCATCAGTGAGTCGGGGGGCGGGTTGATTGAGACCCAGTACTTC.

In this sample, this clone turned up once. V is TRBV6-2 or TRBV6-3 and J is TRBJ1-1; weak D call: TRBD1 (6 bases). The CDR3 totals 15 residues. Germline V gene data show CDR1 as MNHEY and CDR2 as SVGEGT. V dropped 6 bases and J dropped 6 bases, with 20 bases sitting between them. This chain's CDR3 is CASSPYRRGRAEAFF. In DNA form, the CDR3 reads TGTGCCAGCAGCCCCTACCGCAGGGGTCGAGCTGAAGCTTTCTTT.

V usage is TRBV6-2 or TRBV6-3 and J usage is TRBJ2-7, with 8 bases fitting TRBD2. Unmatched junction bases numbered 12, after V lost 5 bases and J lost 6 bases. Germline CDR1 MNHEY, CDR2 SVGEGT. The CDR3 has 15 residues. This chain's CDR3 is CASSTSAAGVGEQYF. The CDR3, as DNA: TGTGCCAGCAGTACTTCCGCAGCGGGAGTGGGCGAGCAGTACTTC.

The rearrangement uses TRBV25-1 and TRBJ1-2, with 9 bases fitting TRBD1. Germline CDR1 MGHDK, CDR2 SYGVNS. With V trimmed by 3 bases and J by 4 bases, 9 bases remained unmatched. The length of the CDR3 is 16 residues. The CDR3 is CASSEAGDREFYGYTF. Written as DNA, the CDR3 is TGTGCCAGCAGTGAGGCCGGGGACAGGGAGTTCTATGGCTACACCTTC.

The J gene is TRBJ1-5, the V gene TRBV5-1; no firm D call. The germline CDR1 and CDR2 sequences are SGHRS and YFSETQ. With 0 bases removed from V and 2 bases from J, the gap between germline ends came to 12 bases. The length of the CDR3 is 16 residues. The CDR3 protein is CASSLDPGSGNQPQHF. As DNA, the CDR3 is TGCGCCAGCAGCTTGGACCCCGGTAGCGGCAATCAGCCCCAGCATTTT.

The chain joins TRBV10-1 to TRBJ2-2; D is uncertain. The CDR3 is 11 amino acids. Looked up from germline, CDR1 is WNHNN and CDR2 is SYGVQD (reference sequence). Trimming took 3 bases from V and 8 from J, leaving 4 bases between them. The CDR3 DNA reads TGCGCCAGCAGTGAATTAGGGGAGCTGTTTTTT. Translation: CASSELGELFF.

The chain recombines TRBV24-1 with TRBJ2-1; 7 nucleotides match TRBD2. V trimming: 3 bases; J trimming: 8 bases; junction bases outside the gene matches: 12. The CDR3 is made up of 16 amino acids. Germline lookup yields CDR1 KGHDR and CDR2 SFDVKD. CDR3 residues: CATSDAGPGGMDEQFF. The CDR3 coding sequence is TGTGCCACCAGTGATGCCGGGCCGGGGGGTATGGATGAGCAGTTCTTC.

The V gene is TRBV7-8, the J gene TRBJ1-1, with 8 bases aligning to TRBD1. The CDR3 is 18 residues long. In germline, CDR1 is SGHVS, CDR2 FQNEAQ. The junction had 14 bases not matched to a gene; V was cut back by 1 base and J by 4 bases. CDR3 DNA: TGTGCCAGCAGCTTAGAAGGGGCAGGGGGCGTGTGGGGCACTGAAGCTTTCTTT. Translating gives CASSLEGAGGVWGTEAFF.